This entry features one T cell receptor (beta chain) sequence. In blood CD8+ and CD4+ T cells, TCR beta underwent sequencing. Each multiple sclerosis control was a treatment-naive patient with relapsing-remitting disease that was either stable or active. The TEMRA cells underwent FACS enrichment, while the CD8+ and CD4+ T cells underwent negative isolation. With random hexamers, roughly 0.45 to 1 ug RNA was reverse transcribed. TCRdb passed the immunoSEQ multiplex PCR reads through MiXCR, listing each CDR3 protein once. This sample yields about 200,000 distinct CDR3 sequences, of which 95% are seen a single time; around 0.082% belongs to the top ten. This record belongs to a study of CD8 T cells in Susac syndrome. V lost 5 bases to trimming and J lost 1 base, with 11 bases between them. The CDR3 is 14 residues long. Germline V gives CDR1 SGHVS, CDR2 FQNEAQ.

This receptor was taken from a human donor with multiple sclerosis. The source material was CD4+ T cells from PBMCs. The chain combines TRBV7-8 with TRBJ1-1; D is uncertain. The CDR3 DNA follows: TGTGCCAGCAGCCTCCGACACCCGAACACTGAAGCTTTCTTT. Encoded protein: CASSLRHPNTEAFF.